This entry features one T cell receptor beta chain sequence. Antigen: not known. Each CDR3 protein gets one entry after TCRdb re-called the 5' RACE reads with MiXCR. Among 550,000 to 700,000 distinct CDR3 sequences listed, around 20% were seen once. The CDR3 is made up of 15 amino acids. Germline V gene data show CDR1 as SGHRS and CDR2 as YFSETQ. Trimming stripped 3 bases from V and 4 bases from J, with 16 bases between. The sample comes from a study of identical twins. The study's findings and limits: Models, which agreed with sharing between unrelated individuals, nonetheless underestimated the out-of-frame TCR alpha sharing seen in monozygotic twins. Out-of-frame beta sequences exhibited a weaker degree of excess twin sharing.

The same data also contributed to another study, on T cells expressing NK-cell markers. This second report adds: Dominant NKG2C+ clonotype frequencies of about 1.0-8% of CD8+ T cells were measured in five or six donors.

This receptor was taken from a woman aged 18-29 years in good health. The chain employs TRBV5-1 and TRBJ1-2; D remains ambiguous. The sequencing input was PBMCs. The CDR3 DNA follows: TGCGCCAGCAGCTCCGAGGGAAGCGCCATCTATGGCTACACCTTC. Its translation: CASSSEGSAIYGYTF.